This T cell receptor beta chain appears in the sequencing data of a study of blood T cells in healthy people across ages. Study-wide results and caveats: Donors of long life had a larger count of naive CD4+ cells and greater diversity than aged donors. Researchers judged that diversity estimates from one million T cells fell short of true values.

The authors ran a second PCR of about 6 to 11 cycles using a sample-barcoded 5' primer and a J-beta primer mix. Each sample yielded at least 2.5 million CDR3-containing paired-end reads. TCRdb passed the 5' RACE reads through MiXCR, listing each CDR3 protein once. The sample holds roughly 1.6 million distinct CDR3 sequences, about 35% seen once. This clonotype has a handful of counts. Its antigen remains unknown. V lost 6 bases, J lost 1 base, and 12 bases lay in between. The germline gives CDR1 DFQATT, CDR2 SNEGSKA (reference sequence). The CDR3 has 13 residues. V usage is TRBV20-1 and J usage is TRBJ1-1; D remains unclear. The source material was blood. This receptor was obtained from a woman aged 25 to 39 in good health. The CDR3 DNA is TGCAGTGCAGAAGACGGAGGGAACACTGAAGCTTTCTTT. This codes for CSAEDGGNTEAFF.